This entry lists 5 T cell receptor beta chains sequenced from one sample in a study of blood T cells in healthy people across ages. Then a second PCR, running roughly 7 to 11 cycles, was carried out with a sample-barcoded 5' primer and a J-beta primer mix. TCRdb reprocessed the 5' RACE reads with MiXCR, giving one entry per CDR3 protein. The sample comprises roughly 700,000 distinct CDR3 sequences, roughly 25% of which are singletons, and just under 9.5% rests with the top ten. A further study also used this sample, focusing on T cells of mothers and their children.

Sequencing input: blood. Receptors originate from a boy between 5 and 17 years old in good health.

The chain combines TRBV29-1 with TRBJ2-1; D is ambiguous. The CDR3 runs to 15 residues. The germline V and J ends were trimmed by 0 bases and 4 bases, with 13 bases remaining between them. Looked up from germline, CDR1 is SQVTM and CDR2 is ANQGSEA. The chain's CDR3 is CSVEDLRTFYNEQFF. The CDR3 DNA follows: TGCAGCGTTGAAGATCTCCGCACTTTTTACAATGAGCAGTTCTTC.

The J gene is TRBJ2-3, the V gene TRBV5-4; possibly TRBD2 for D (5 bases). CDR1 is SGHNT, CDR2 YYREEE, per germline (reference sequence). The CDR3 spans 13 residues. Trimming shortened V by 10 bases and J by 2 bases, and 14 bases separated the two germline ends. This CDR3 reads CACRDGVTDTQYF. The CDR3, as DNA: TGTGCCTGTCGTGACGGGGTCACAGATACGCAGTATTTT. The whole variable domain, filled in from reference TRBV5-4 and TRBJ2-3, reads ETGVTQSPTHLIKTRGQQVTLRCSSQSGHNTVSWYQQALGQGPQFIFQYYREEENGRGNFPPRFSGLQFPNYSSELNVNALELDDSALYLCACRDGVTDTQYFGPGTRLTVL.

This rearrangement joins TRBV12-3 or TRBV12-4 to TRBJ2-3; TRBD1 might be the D (6 bases). The germline V and J ends were trimmed by 4 bases and 0 bases, with 20 bases remaining between them. CDR3 length: 18 amino acids. The CDR3 spells CASSSTGTLAVSTDTQYF. The CDR3 coding sequence is TGTGCCAGCAGTTCAACCGGGACACTGGCAGTTAGCACAGATACGCAGTATTTT.

Comments on this clonotype: Compared with germline, one end of the junction differs, possibly owing to a read error. CDR3: CASSATENAEAFF. In nucleotides, the CDR3 is TGTGCCAGCAGTGCTACAGAGAACGCTGAAGCTTTCTTT. This rearrangement joins TRBV25-1 to TRBJ1-1; D not certain. The CDR3 runs to 13 residues. CDR1 and CDR2 (germline): MGHDK, SYGVNS. Together with reference TRBV25-1 and TRBJ1-1, the CDR3 gives the full variable domain: EADIYQTPRYLVIGTGKKITLECSQTMGHDKMYWYQQDPGMELHLIHYSYGVNSTEKGDLSSESTVSRIRTEHFPLTLESARPSHTSQYLCASSATENAEAFFGQGTRLTVV.

The J gene is TRBJ1-4, the V gene TRBV6-6; D gene unclear. CDR3 length: 13 amino acids. Trimming took off 6 bases at V and 7 bases at J, with 12 bases between the two ends. Germline V gives CDR1 MNHNY, CDR2 SVGAGI (reference sequence). In nucleotides, the CDR3 is TGTGCCAGCAGGACAACGGCTGCTGAAAAACTGTTTTTT. Amino acid sequence: CASRTTAAEKLFF.